The 24 T cell receptor beta chains presented below share a single source sample, sequenced in a study of T cell changes during pregnancy in multiple sclerosis (dated by TCRdb to 2018 to 2020). Library preparation employed the immunoSEQ multiplex PCR assay. The immuneACCESS repertoire file appears here via TCRdb, limited to in-frame rearrangements. These files lack a portion of the clones; in checked studies, under half of the deficit traces to unresolved V genes, and the cause of the others is not known. The sample contains about 50,000 clones, roughly 93% of them found a single time. The ten most abundant clones make up less than 5% of the sample. The material sequenced was CD8+ T cells from peripheral blood mononuclear cells, taken in the first trimester of pregnancy. The receptors come from a female donor with multiple sclerosis, enrolled in a pregnancy study.

V usage is TRBV7-6 and J usage is TRBJ1-3; 7 bases match TRBD1. V shed 5 bases, J shed 0 bases, and the junction held 4 bases outside the gene matches. Germline-derived CDR1 and CDR2 are SGHVS and FNYEAQ. This CDR3 spans 15 amino acids. The CDR3 sequence is CASSVDRASGNTIYF. In nucleotides, the CDR3 is TGTGCCAGCAGCGTAGACAGGGCCTCTGGAAACACCATATATTTT.

The gene calls are TRBV7-3 and TRBJ2-7; 8 bases match TRBD1. The junction had 9 bases not matched to a gene; V was cut back by 5 bases and J by 6 bases. Germline assignment: CDR1 SGHTA and CDR2 FQGTGA. This CDR3 region has 14 residues. CDR3 DNA: TGTGCCAGCAGCCCGGCCGGGACAGGAGCCGAGCAGTACTTC. This translates into CASSPAGTGAEQYF. Full variable domain (missing parts from reference TRBV7-3 and TRBJ2-7): GAGVSQTPSNKVTEKGKYVELRCDPISGHTALYWYRQSLGQGPEFLIYFQGTGAADDSGLPNDRFFAVRPEGSVSTLKIQRTERGDSAVYLCASSPAGTGAEQYFGPGTRLTVT.

The V gene is TRBV14, the J gene TRBJ1-6, with D unclear. Germline V lookup: CDR1 SGHDN, CDR2 FVKESK. CDR3 length equals 16 residues. V was cut by 1 base and J by 0 bases, with 7 bases left in between. The CDR3 DNA reads as TGTGCCAGCAGCCAAGGAATGAGCTCCTATAATTCACCCCTCCACTTT. Residues: CASSQGMSSYNSPLHF.

The chain joins TRBV13 to TRBJ2-1, with 11 bases aligning to TRBD1. CDR1 PRHDT and CDR2 FYEKMQ come from the germline V gene (reference sequence). The junction had 3 bases not matched to a gene; V was cut back by 3 bases and J by 5 bases. The CDR3 sequence is 15 residues long. The CDR3 sequence is CASSLGDRGNNEQFF. CDR3 DNA: TGTGCCAGCAGCTTGGGGGACAGGGGGAACAATGAGCAGTTCTTC.

The rearrangement uses TRBV4-1 and TRBJ2-7; 11 bases match TRBD1. CDR1 is MGHRA and CDR2 is YSYEKL in the germline V gene. This CDR3 has 14 residues. J gave up 3 bases and V 4 bases, and 2 bases lay outside the gene matches. The CDR3 region is CASSLDRGLYEQYF. The CDR3 DNA reads as TGCGCCAGCAGCCTGGACAGGGGGCTCTACGAGCAGTACTTC.

The chain recombines TRBV7-9 with TRBJ2-7, with 8 nucleotides matching TRBD2. Germline V gene lookup returns CDR1 SEHNR and CDR2 FQNEAQ (reference sequence). V was pared by 6 bases and J by 3 bases, with 22 bases of the junction left unmatched. This CDR3 has 19 residues. The CDR3 DNA is TGTGCCAGCAGGCCCCCAGGGAGTAGCGGGACAAACGAAATCTACGAGCAGTACTTC. Protein: CASRPPGSSGTNEIYEQYF.

This clone showed up just once. The chain uses TRBV5-5 and TRBJ2-1; tentative D call: TRBD1 (5 bases). The germline V gene has CDR1 SGHKS and CDR2 YYEKEE (reference sequence). The ends were cut back, 0 bases at V and 0 bases at J, with 7 bases in the middle. The CDR3 is made up of 15 amino acids. The chain's CDR3 is CASSLGTSSYNEQFF. Written as DNA, the CDR3 is TGTGCCAGCAGCTTGGGGACAAGCTCCTACAATGAGCAGTTCTTC.

The chain links TRBV28 to TRBJ1-1; 8 bases match TRBD1. Germline V gene sequence: CDR1 MDHEN, CDR2 SYDVKM. V lost 4 bases, J lost 3 bases, and 4 bases stayed unmatched. The CDR3 is 14 residues long. In DNA, the CDR3 is TGTGCCAGCAGTTCTGACAGGGGTTACACTGAAGCTTTCTTT. It is translated as CASSSDRGYTEAFF. Complete variable domain (other parts from reference TRBV28 and TRBJ1-1): DVKVTQSSRYLVKRTGEKVFLECVQDMDHENMFWYRQDPGLGLRLIYFSYDVKMKEKGDIPEGYSVSREKKERFSLILESASTNQTSMYLCASSSDRGYTEAFFGQGTRLTVV.

This clone came up a few times. The gene calls are TRBV4-1 and TRBJ1-1; 8 nucleotides agree with TRBD1. Germline-derived CDR1 and CDR2 are MGHRA and YSYEKL. This CDR3 spans 15 amino acids. V was clipped by 4 bases and J by 2 bases; unmatched bases: 6. The chain's CDR3 is CASSPDRGGNTEAFF. CDR3 sequence (DNA): TGCGCCAGCAGCCCCGACAGGGGCGGTAACACTGAAGCTTTCTTT.

The chain links TRBV14 to TRBJ1-1; D might be TRBD1 (6 bases). V was cut by 6 bases and J by 0 bases, with 17 bases left in between. Germline CDR1 reads SGHDN; CDR2 reads FVKESK. The CDR3 totals 16 residues. The CDR3: CASSQSGDPMNTEAFF. The CDR3 coding sequence is TGTGCCAGCAGTCAATCAGGGGACCCTATGAACACTGAAGCTTTCTTT.

The chain combines TRBV7-2 with TRBJ1-1, with a possible D match to TRBD1 (6 bases). CDR3 size: 14 residues. V dropped 2 bases and J dropped 4 bases, with 11 bases sitting between them. Per the germline V gene, CDR1 is SGHTA and CDR2 is FQGNSA. The CDR3 protein is CASSLNRATTEAFF. CDR3 in DNA: TGTGCCAGCAGCTTAAACAGGGCGACCACTGAAGCTTTCTTT.

This clone was seen a few times. This rearrangement joins TRBV12-5 to TRBJ1-2; 9 bases fit TRBD1. This CDR3 is built from 20 residues. CDR1 LGHNT and CDR2 FRNRAP come from the germline V gene. V trimming: 6 bases; J trimming: 2 bases; junction bases outside the gene matches: 22. CDR3 nucleotides: TGTGCTAGTGGGTTTGTGACCAAATGGACAGGGGAAGGGGCGAACTATGGCTACACCTTC. As protein: CASGFVTKWTGEGANYGYTF.

The rearrangement uses TRBV4-1 and TRBJ1-5, with 8 bases matching TRBD1. From germline, CDR1 is MGHRA and CDR2 YSYEKL. J was trimmed by 5 bases and V by 4 bases; bases with no gene match: 7. CDR3 length equals 15 residues. CDR3 sequence: CASSLLDRDDQPQHF. The CDR3 DNA is TGCGCCAGCAGCCTCTTGGACAGGGACGATCAGCCCCAGCATTTT.

This sequence joins TRBV7-9 and TRBJ2-1; 7 nucleotides match TRBD1. Per germline, CDR1 SEHNR and CDR2 FQNEAQ (reference sequence). The J segment lost 10 bases and the V segment lost 4 bases, leaving 4 bases of the junction unmatched. The CDR3 is 12 residues long. CDR3 sequence: CASSWDRSEQFF. The CDR3 DNA is TGTGCCAGCAGCTGGGACAGAAGCGAGCAGTTCTTC.

This clone was detected a few times. V gene TRBV6-1 combines with J gene TRBJ1-5; the match to TRBD1 covers 8 bases. This CDR3 comprises 15 residues. Germline CDR1 is MNHNS and CDR2 is SASEGT. The V gene end was trimmed by 4 bases and the J gene end by 7 bases; junction bases not matched to a gene: 9. CDR3 region: CASSGSGQGKQPQHF. CDR3 nucleotides: TGTGCCAGCAGTGGATCAGGACAGGGAAAACAGCCCCAGCATTTT.

The genes are TRBV7-9 and TRBJ1-2, with no clear D. This CDR3 contains 17 residues. V was shortened by 1 base and J by 1 base, with 16 bases between the two germline ends. CDR1 and CDR2 from the germline V gene are SEHNR and FQNEAQ (reference sequence). CDR3 DNA sequence: TGTGCCAGCAGCTTAGGGTGGTCGGGGATTAATAACTATGGCTACACCTTC. Amino acid sequence: CASSLGWSGINNYGYTF.

A few counts support this clone. V usage is TRBV29-1 and J usage is TRBJ1-1; possibly TRBD1 for D (6 bases). Germline CDR1 is SQVTM and CDR2 is ANQGSEA. CDR3 length: 12 amino acids. Trimming took 6 bases from V and 4 from J, leaving 12 bases between them. CDR3 DNA: TGCAGCGTGATACAGGGCAGCACTGAAGCTTTCTTT. This codes for CSVIQGSTEAFF. Based on the CDR3 plus reference TRBV29-1 and TRBJ1-1, the full variable domain is SAVISQKPSRDICQRGTSLTIQCQVDSQVTMMFWYRQQPGQSLTLIATANQGSEATYESGFVIDKFPISRPNLTFSTLTVSNMSPEDSSIYLCSVIQGSTEAFFGQGTRLTVV.

The genes are TRBV10-2 and TRBJ2-2; 10 bases map to TRBD2. Germline CDR1 and CDR2: WSHSY and SAAADI. This CDR3 has 21 residues. The J segment lost 1 base and the V segment lost 8 bases, leaving 22 bases of the junction unmatched. CDR3: CASQRTSGPVLMQGNTGELFF. CDR3 in DNA: TGCGCCAGCCAAAGGACTAGCGGACCGGTTCTTATGCAGGGGAACACCGGGGAGCTGTTTTTT.

This chain links TRBV7-9 with TRBJ2-1; TRBD2 might be the D (6 bases). Between the trimmed V and J ends, which lost 5 bases and 4 bases, there was a span of 18 bases. Germline V CDR1 and CDR2: SEHNR, FQNEAQ (reference sequence). This CDR3 has 16 residues. Here the CDR3 reads CASSPELGLMYNEQFF. The CDR3, as DNA: TGTGCCAGCAGCCCCGAGCTGGGACTCATGTACAATGAGCAGTTCTTC. Variable domain in full (rest from reference TRBV7-9 and TRBJ2-1): DTGVSQNPRHKITKRGQNVTFRCDPISEHNRLYWYRQTLGQGPEFLTYFQNEAQLEKSRLLSDRFSAERPKGSFSTLEIQRTEQGDSAMYLCASSPELGLMYNEQFFGPGTRLTVL.

This rearrangement joins TRBV29-1 to TRBJ1-1; D unclear. Germline CDR1 SQVTM, CDR2 ANQGSEA. This CDR3 is 12 amino acids long. V lost 7 bases to trimming and J lost 4 bases, with 13 bases between them. The CDR3 region is CSASRERTEAFF. Here the CDR3 DNA reads TGCAGCGCGTCCCGGGAGCGCACTGAAGCTTTCTTT.

V gene TRBV27 combines with J gene TRBJ2-1; 10 bases align to TRBD1. The CDR3 length is 15 residues. Trimming at V came to 0 bases and at J to 10 bases, leaving 6 bases not matched to a gene. Germline-derived CDR1 and CDR2 are MNHEY and SMNVEV (reference sequence). The chain's CDR3 is CASSLSTTGGGEQFF. The CDR3 nucleotides are TGTGCCAGCAGTTTATCGACGACAGGGGGCGGGGAGCAGTTCTTC.

The CDR3 DNA reads as TGTGCCATCAGTGAGTCCTCCATTGGAGACTACGAGCAGTACTTC. Residues: CAISESSIGDYEQYF. This sequence joins TRBV10-3 and TRBJ2-7, with D unclear. Trimming pared 0 bases from V and 3 bases from J, leaving 12 bases between. The germline gives CDR1 ENHRY, CDR2 SYGVKD. This CDR3 contains 15 residues.

This clone occurred once. The chain couples TRBV27 to TRBJ2-7; TRBD2 agrees at 8 bases. The J segment lost 3 bases and the V segment lost 11 bases, leaving 9 bases of the junction unmatched. CDR1 MNHEY and CDR2 SMNVEV come from the germline V gene (reference sequence). The CDR3 is 13 amino acids. Written as DNA, the CDR3 is TGTGCCGCGGGACTAGGTGGGGTCTACGAGCAGTACTTC. It is translated as CAAGLGGVYEQYF.

V gene TRBV9 combines with J gene TRBJ2-3; TRBD2 agrees at 16 bases. Germline V gene data show CDR1 as SGDLS and CDR2 as YYNGEE. V lost 3 bases to trimming and J lost 7 bases; unmatched junction nucleotides: 14. The CDR3 consists of 19 residues. The CDR3 nucleotides are TGTGCCAGCAGCGCTATGCCGGGACTAGCGGGGGGGCCGGTTAATACGCAGTATTTT. Translated: CASSAMPGLAGGPVNTQYF.